The text below deals with one T cell receptor (beta chain). This sample was taken from a study of cytomegalovirus exposure and HLA in healthy donors. The primer mix had 60 Vbeta and 13 Jbeta primers. Data came from immunoSEQ multiplex PCR; TCRdb stores just in-frame clones and leaves some out. The sample carries under 250,000 clones, 82% recorded once. CDR1 and CDR2 from the germline V gene are SGHKS and YYEKEE (reference sequence). V shed 0 bases and J 2 bases; nucleotides not matched to a gene: 4. The CDR3 consists of 15 residues. This receptor was identified in a woman aged 40 to 50 in good health and CMV-seronegative. The material sequenced was PBMCs. This chain uses TRBV5-5 with TRBJ2-7; 8 nucleotides align to TRBD2. CDR3 sequence (DNA): TGTGCCAGCAGCTTGGAGGCCGGGGGGGCCTACGAGCAGTACTTC. Its translation: CASSLEAGGAYEQYF.